In this sample, the clone carrying this T cell receptor (beta chain) turned up a few times. Its target is unknown. The sample originates from a study of T-cell reconstitution after alpha-beta-depleted transplantation in children. Points from the study as a whole: Roughly two months post-transplant, alpha-beta T cells reportedly originated from several hundred graft clones that had expanded.

Unique molecular identifiers featured in how the TCRbeta library was prepared. TCRdb fed the PCR reads into MiXCR, producing one record per CDR3 protein. Here the sample spans about 510,000 distinct CDR3 sequences, over 10% being singletons. The sample here was PBMCs, mostly from graft donor cells, taken 180 days after TCRalphabeta/CD19-depleted stem cell transplant. The receptor was derived from a female patient aged 2 to 10 who had a stem cell transplant for aplastic anemia, so the T cells may come from the graft donor.

The CDR3 DNA reads as TGCAGTGCTAGAGATTCGGTTACTGGACGTCGGCATGAGCAGTTCTTC. Protein: CSARDSVTGRRHEQFF. The chain joins TRBV20-1 to TRBJ2-1, with D uncertain. V was clipped by 0 bases and J by 8 bases, with 20 bases between them. The CDR3 consists of 16 residues. Germline V gives CDR1 DFQATT, CDR2 SNEGSKA (reference sequence).